This is a list of T cell receptor beta chains from one sample in a study of blood T cell repertoires in COVID-19. Here immunoSEQ multiplex PCR was the method, and the copy in TCRdb shows in-frame clones only, minus some. The repertoire holds about 370,000 clones, with about 90% as singletons. Sequencing was carried out using peripheral blood. The receptors derive from a woman younger than 45 with COVID-19, enrolled during active disease. The CDR3 runs from the conserved cysteine through the conserved F or W. A D gene is named only where the DNA matches it firmly. The size field is filled for only some rows; it gives once, few, many or a size class.

v_call	d_call	j_call	clone_size	cdr3_nt	cdr3_aa
TRBV6-5	-	TRBJ2-1	-	TGTGCCAGCAGTTACCGCCGGACACTTTACAATGAGCAGTTCTTC	CASSYRRTLYNEQFF
TRBV6-2/TRBV6-3	TRBD1	TRBJ1-1	-	TGTGCCAGCAGATACCAGGGGGCGCGTGGTGAAGCTTTCTTT	CASRYQGARGEAFF
TRBV11-2	-	TRBJ2-1	-	TGTGCCAGCAGTCAACCGAGCTCCTACAATGAGCAGTTCTTC	CASSQPSSYNEQFF
TRBV5-1	TRBD2	TRBJ2-3	-	TGCGCCAGCAGCTTGGGTCTTCGGGCTAGCGGGCGCACAGATACGCAGTATTTT	CASSLGLRASGRTDTQYF
TRBV3-1/TRBV3-2	-	TRBJ2-5	-	TGTGCCAGCAGCCAAGTTCCAGGGGAGTACCAAGAGACCCAGTACTTC	CASSQVPGEYQETQYF
TRBV28	TRBD2	TRBJ2-1	-	TGTGCCAGCAGTTTAGCGGGACTAGGGTACAATGAGCAGTTCTTC	CASSLAGLGYNEQFF
TRBV28	-	TRBJ2-3	-	TGTGCCAGCAGCTCAGGGGATCGGACAGATACGCAGTATTTT	CASSSGDRTDTQYF
TRBV19	-	TRBJ2-7	-	TGTGCCAGTAGTATAGAAGGGACACCGCTCTACGAGCAGTACTTC	CASSIEGTPLYEQYF
TRBV6-2/TRBV6-3	-	TRBJ2-5	-	TGTGCCAGCAGTTACGGGCCTGGGCAACAAGAGACCCAGTACTTC	CASSYGPGQQETQYF
TRBV19	-	TRBJ2-2	-	TGTGCCAGTAGTATAGGGAGGATCGGGGAGCTGTTTTTT	CASSIGRIGELFF
TRBV4-1	-	TRBJ1-2	-	TGCGCCAGCAGCAGCCGGGGCTATGGCTACACCTTC	CASSSRGYGYTF
TRBV11-3	-	TRBJ2-4	-	TGTGCCAGCAGCTGGAGAATAGCCAAAAACATTCAGTACTTC	CASSWRIAKNIQYF
TRBV29-1	TRBD2	TRBJ2-4	-	TGCAGCGTTAGCAGCGGGGGCCAATACATTCAGTACTTC	CSVSSGGQYIQYF
TRBV7-2	TRBD1	TRBJ2-5	-	TGTGCCAGCAGCTTAGTCCCGGGACAGGGGGGAGAGACCCAGTACTTC	CASSLVPGQGGETQYF
TRBV7-9	-	TRBJ1-1	-	TGTGCCAGCAGCCCCCAAAGGGGTTGGGGCGGCACTGAAGCTTTCTTT	CASSPQRGWGGTEAFF
TRBV5-4	TRBD1	TRBJ1-4	-	TGTGCCAGCAGCCGGACCGGGACAGGGATAGATGAAAAACTGTTTTTT	CASSRTGTGIDEKLFF
TRBV7-6	TRBD1	TRBJ2-7	-	TGTGCCAGCAGCTTAGGGTCTGGGACAGGGTACTACGAGCAGTACTTC	CASSLGSGTGYYEQYF
TRBV29-1	TRBD1	TRBJ1-2	-	TGCAGCGTCGGGACAGGGGGCCACTATGGCTACACCTTC	CSVGTGGHYGYTF
TRBV15	-	TRBJ1-2	-	TGTGCCACCAGCAGAGCACATACCACAGGGACTAACTATGGCTACACCTTC	CATSRAHTTGTNYGYTF
TRBV10-1	-	TRBJ2-1	-	TGCGCCAGCAGTGAGTCGGGGAGCGGTAAGCAGTTCTTC	CASSESGSGKQFF
TRBV27	TRBD1	TRBJ2-3	-	TGTGCCAGCAGTTTGTTACAGGGGGGACCCACAGATACGCAGTATTTT	CASSLLQGGPTDTQYF
TRBV30	-	TRBJ2-1	once	TGTGCCTGGAGTGTAGGGGTCTCCTACAATGAGCAGTTCTTC	CAWSVGVSYNEQFF
TRBV7-2	-	TRBJ1-3	-	TGTGCCAGCAGCTTAGTGGCAGATGGAAACACCATATATTTT	CASSLVADGNTIYF
TRBV18	TRBD1	TRBJ1-2	-	TGTGCCAGCTCACCTTCCCTAGGACAGGGACAGGGCTACACCTTC	CASSPSLGQGQGYTF
TRBV7-2	TRBD2	TRBJ2-2	few	TGTGCCAGCAGCTTAGCCGGGACTAGCGGCGGGGAGCTGTTTTTT	CASSLAGTSGGELFF
TRBV11-2	-	TRBJ2-7	-	TGTGCCAGCAGCTTACTTAGTCTAGGTAGGACACGTCCCTACGAGCAGTACTTC	CASSLLSLGRTRPYEQYF
TRBV2	TRBD1	TRBJ1-4	-	TGTGCCAGCAGTGACAGGGGGCAGGGGGAAAAACTGTTTTTT	CASSDRGQGEKLFF
TRBV28	TRBD1	TRBJ2-7	-	TGTGCCAGCAGTAAAATTGACAGGGACGACGAGCAGTACTTC	CASSKIDRDDEQYF
TRBV30	-	TRBJ1-1	-	TGTGCCTGGAGTGTGGCAGGGAACACTGAAGCTTTCTTT	CAWSVAGNTEAFF
TRBV6-5	-	TRBJ2-5	-	TGTGCCAGCAGTTACTGGGCGGGGGCGCGGTTGGAGACCCAGTACTTC	CASSYWAGARLETQYF
TRBV2	-	TRBJ2-1	-	TGTGCCACCCCCGGCGGGTCCCTTCTTTACAATGAGCAGTTCTTC	CATPGGSLLYNEQFF
TRBV10-1	TRBD1	TRBJ2-2	-	TGCGCCAGCAGTGAGGGACAGGGGCCCGGGGAGCTGTTTTTT	CASSEGQGPGELFF
TRBV4-1	-	TRBJ2-3	-	TGCGCCAGCAGCCAATCTGGGCTCACAGATACGCAGTATTTT	CASSQSGLTDTQYF
TRBV28	TRBD1	TRBJ2-7	-	TGTGCCAGCAGTCCCGGGACAGGGGGATTTGTTAGGGGAGAGCAGTACTTC	CASSPGTGGFVRGEQYF
TRBV12-5	-	TRBJ2-2	-	TGTGCTAGTGGTTTCTCCGGGGAGCTGTTTTTT	CASGFSGELFF
TRBV28	-	TRBJ1-2	-	TGTGCCAGCAGTCTTTTGGTTATATTGGGGCAAGCTAACTATGGCTACACCTTC	CASSLLVILGQANYGYTF
TRBV4-2	TRBD1	TRBJ2-7	-	TGTGCCAGCAGCCAAGAAAGGACAGGGAGTTACGAGCAGTACTTC	CASSQERTGSYEQYF
TRBV5-1	-	TRBJ2-1	-	TGCGCCAGCACACAGGCGAGCTCCTACAATGAGCAGTTCTTC	CASTQASSYNEQFF
TRBV27	TRBD2	TRBJ2-1	-	TGTGCCAGCAGTCGGAGCGGGGGGACCTACAATGAGCAGTTCTTC	CASSRSGGTYNEQFF
TRBV5-6	-	TRBJ2-7	-	TGTGCCAGCAGCTTGACCCCTCTAACCTACGAGCAGTACTTC	CASSLTPLTYEQYF
TRBV5-5	-	TRBJ2-3	-	TGTGCCAGCAGCTTGGGGGCGCGGGGCACAGATACGCAGTATTTT	CASSLGARGTDTQYF
TRBV7-6	-	TRBJ1-4	-	TGTGCCAGCAGCTTAGGTGTACCAGGAACTAATGAAAAACTGTTTTTT	CASSLGVPGTNEKLFF
TRBV28	-	TRBJ2-2	-	TGTGCCAGCAGTTCCCCCTACAGAACCACCGGGGAGCTGTTTTTT	CASSSPYRTTGELFF
TRBV4-1	TRBD2	TRBJ2-2	once	TGCGCCAGCAGCCACAGCGGGGGCACCGGGGAGCTGTTTTTT	CASSHSGGTGELFF
TRBV12-3/TRBV12-4	-	TRBJ1-5	-	TGTGCCAGCAGTTTGAGGTTAGCGGGGGCCCAGCATTTT	CASSLRLAGAQHF
TRBV10-3	-	TRBJ2-6	once	TGTGCCATCAGTGATGCGTCTGGGGCCAACGTCCTGACTTTC	CAISDASGANVLTF
TRBV6-5	-	TRBJ1-3	-	TGTGCCAGCAGCGTCGACAGGAACTCTGGAAACACCATATATTTT	CASSVDRNSGNTIYF
TRBV7-9	TRBD1	TRBJ1-1	-	TGTGCCAGCAGCTTAGACACCGGGACAGGGGTGTCGAACACTGAAGCTTTCTTT	CASSLDTGTGVSNTEAFF
TRBV7-6	-	TRBJ2-1	-	TGTGCCAGCAGCCCTAGCATAGGGGGGGCTTCCTACAATGAGCAGTTCTTC	CASSPSIGGASYNEQFF
TRBV28	TRBD1	TRBJ1-5	-	TGTGCCAGCAGGGAAGGGACAGCACGCAATCAGCCCCAGCATTTT	CASREGTARNQPQHF
TRBV5-1	-	TRBJ2-1	-	TGCGCCAGCAGCTCCGGGTCTTCGTCGCAGTTCTTC	CASSSGSSSQFF
TRBV3-1/TRBV3-2	TRBD2	TRBJ2-1	-	TGTGCCAGCAGCCAATTACTAGCGGGGGGGCCTGATGAGCAGTTCTTC	CASSQLLAGGPDEQFF
TRBV9	TRBD1	TRBJ2-2	-	TGTGCCAGCAGCAGAGGCACCGGGACAGGGGACACCGGGGAGCTGTTTTTT	CASSRGTGTGDTGELFF
TRBV11-3	-	TRBJ2-5	-	TGTGCCAGCGCCTCAAGTTTGGGGAGGGGGGATGTGGAGACCCAGTACTTC	CASASSLGRGDVETQYF